The 13 T cell receptor beta chains in this list originate from one sample, sequenced in a study of Ad26.COV2.S vaccination and SARS-CoV-2 variants. The data were produced by immunoSEQ multiplex PCR, yet TCRdb's version contains in-frame clones alone and is incomplete. The repertoire holds about 480,000 clones, around 90% seen once, with 13% in the top ten. The treatment is: around 19 received Ad26.COV2.S at low or high dose, single or two shots; about 5 received placebo; per-sample allocation not given. Following the first vaccine or placebo injection, samples were taken on day 63. Sequences were derived from peripheral blood, sampled in a trial of Ad26.COV2.S vaccine versus placebo. Every receptor here comes from a person aged 18 to 65 who received the Ad26.COV2.S COVID-19 vaccine or a placebo.

This clone was seen just once. The chain links TRBV29-1 to TRBJ2-7; the D gene is possibly TRBD1 (6 bases). The CDR3 is 13 amino acids. Germline V gene lookup returns CDR1 SQVTM and CDR2 ANQGSEA. V shed 3 bases and J shed 2 bases, with 11 bases lying between them. The CDR3 region has the DNA TGCAGCGTTGAGGGACAACAGACCTACGAGCAGTACTTC. Translating gives CSVEGQQTYEQYF.

This chain connects TRBV5-1 to TRBJ1-3; D not resolved. Between the trimmed V and J ends, which lost 4 bases and 0 bases, there was a span of 11 bases. This CDR3 spans 15 amino acids. Germline V gene sequence: CDR1 SGHRS, CDR2 YFSETQ. In DNA, the CDR3 is TGCGCCAGCAGCATCGCTCCGCGCTCTGGAAACACCATATATTTT. Translating it yields CASSIAPRSGNTIYF.

The chain couples TRBV4-3 to TRBJ2-1, with 11 bases identical to TRBD2. The V and J ends lost 2 bases and 5 bases, in that order; junction bases with no gene match: 14. Germline V CDR1 and CDR2: LGHNA, YSLEER. This CDR3 is built from 19 residues. CDR3 sequence (DNA): TGCGCCAGCAGCCAATCCGGGACTAGCGGTTTTGGGGTTCACAATGAGCAGTTCTTC. Its translation: CASSQSGTSGFGVHNEQFF.

The rearrangement joins TRBV27 to TRBJ2-7, with D perhaps assigned TRBD1 or TRBD2 (5 bases each). There are 15 residues in the CDR3. CDR1 is MNHEY and CDR2 is SMNVEV in the germline V gene (reference sequence). V dropped 3 bases and J dropped 4 bases, with 16 bases sitting between them. The CDR3 DNA is TGTGCCAGCAGTTTGAGGGCAGGGAGAACTTACGAGCAGTACTTC. Amino acids: CASSLRAGRTYEQYF.

V usage is TRBV19 and J usage is TRBJ1-5; D possibly corresponds to TRBD1 (5 bases). The CDR3 extends over 12 amino acids. V shed 7 bases and J shed 7 bases, with 11 bases lying between them. Germline assignment: CDR1 LNHDA and CDR2 SQIVND (reference sequence). CDR3 in amino acids: CASMGDNQPQHF. Written as DNA, the CDR3 is TGTGCCAGTATGGGGGATAACCAGCCCCAGCATTTT.

The CDR3 region is CASSLGSQTRETQYF. The CDR3 DNA follows: TGTGCCAGCAGCTTAGGATCTCAGACGCGGGAGACCCAGTACTTC. The J gene is TRBJ2-5, the V gene TRBV7-2; D is unclear. CDR1 and CDR2 (germline): SGHTA, FQGNSA. The CDR3 covers 15 residues. V was trimmed by 1 base and J by 5 bases, leaving 14 bases between them.

The rearrangement links TRBV5-6 to TRBJ2-3, with 10 bases lining up with TRBD1. Germline-derived CDR1 and CDR2 are SGHDT and YYEEEE. CDR3 length: 15 amino acids. V was clipped by 4 bases and J by 1 base; unmatched bases: 3. CDR3 protein: CASSRGTGGTDTQYF. In DNA form, the CDR3 reads TGTGCCAGCAGCCGAGGGACAGGGGGCACAGATACGCAGTATTTT. Filled out from reference TRBV5-6 and TRBJ2-3, the complete variable domain reads DAGVTQSPTHLIKTRGQQVTLRCSPKSGHDTVSWYQQALGQGPQFIFQYYEEEERQRGNFPDRFSGHQFPNYSSELNVNALLLGDSALYLCASSRGTGGTDTQYFGPGTRLTVL.

This clone was counted between two and nine times. The chain recombines TRBV5-5 with TRBJ1-1; D is unclear. Germline V gene sequence: CDR1 SGHKS, CDR2 YYEKEE (reference sequence). The V gene lost 0 bases and the J gene lost 2 bases, with 5 bases spanning the gap. The CDR3 sequence is 13 residues long. CDR3 loop: CASSLEDNTEAFF. The CDR3 bases are TGTGCCAGCAGCTTGGAGGATAACACTGAAGCTTTCTTT.

V usage is TRBV4-3 and J usage is TRBJ1-2; no clear D. The germline CDR1 and CDR2 sequences are LGHNA and YSLEER. V lost 3 bases and J lost 7, with 6 bases in between. The CDR3 totals 11 residues. The CDR3 is CASSQGSGYTF. The CDR3 DNA reads TGCGCCAGCAGCCAGGGCTCTGGCTACACCTTC.

This sequence joins TRBV6-5 and TRBJ2-3; TRBD1 agrees at 9 bases. The V segment lost 6 bases and the J segment 4 bases; nucleotides outside the gene matches: 5. Germline V gives CDR1 MNHEY, CDR2 SVGAGI. The CDR3 runs 14 residues. The CDR3: CASRKQGASDTQYF. The CDR3 nucleotides read TGTGCCAGCAGGAAACAGGGGGCTTCAGATACGCAGTATTTT.

The rearrangement uses TRBV11-2 and TRBJ2-7, with 8 bases matching TRBD1. The J segment lost 2 bases and the V segment lost 5 bases, leaving 5 bases of the junction unmatched. The CDR3 sequence is 14 residues long. The germline V gene encodes CDR1 SGHAT and CDR2 FQNNGV. CDR3 loop: CASSLVRGPYEQYF. Here the CDR3 DNA reads TGTGCCAGCAGCCTGGTCAGGGGGCCCTACGAGCAGTACTTC. Combining the CDR3 with reference TRBV11-2 and TRBJ2-7 gives the whole variable domain EAGVAQSPRYKIIEKRQSVAFWCNPISGHATLYWYQQILGQGPKLLIQFQNNGVVDDSQLPKDRFSAERLKGVDSTLKIQPAKLEDSAVYLCASSLVRGPYEQYFGPGTRLTVT.

The sample holds a few counts of this clone. This rearrangement joins TRBV6-2 or TRBV6-3 to TRBJ1-2; D may be TRBD1 (5 bases). Germline values: CDR1 MNHEY, CDR2 SVGEGT. This CDR3 is 13 amino acids long. Trimming cost V 5 bases and J 4 bases, with 11 bases left between them. The CDR3 bases are TGTGCCAGCAGTCGTGACAGTCTCTATGGCTACACCTTC. It yields the protein CASSRDSLYGYTF.

The CDR3 nucleotides are TGTGCCAGTAGTATACTGTCTGGGGCCAACGTCCTGACTTTC. Translating gives CASSILSGANVLTF. The chain carries TRBV19 and TRBJ2-6; no clear D gene. In germline, CDR1 is LNHDA, CDR2 SQIVND (reference sequence). CDR3 length: 14 amino acids. V was shortened by 2 bases and J by 1 base, with 3 bases between the two germline ends.